The sequence of this TCR beta chain was determined in a study of regulatory T cells in long-lasting Graves disease. CDR3-region Arm-PCR and iRepertoire HTBI primers produced the TCR beta libraries. TCRdb re-called the multiplex PCR reads with MiXCR, one entry per CDR3 protein. The table records around 500,000 distinct CDR3 sequences, around 12% of them present only once. This clonotype was seen many times. Time point: newly diagnosed GD, antithyroid drugs for less than 3 months. RNA from PBMCs was the source of the TCR library. American Thyroid Association guidelines served as the basis for diagnosing Graves' disease. V was cut by 1 base and J by 5 bases, with 8 bases left in between. Per germline, CDR1 SGHAT and CDR2 FQNNGV. The CDR3 runs to 13 residues. This sample also belongs to another study, concerning T cells in Graves' hyperthyroidism and ophthalmopathy.

The origin of this receptor is a woman aged 25 to 39 with Graves disease. The starting material was peripheral blood mononuclear cells (PBMCs), obtained at new diagnosis, from a patient treated with antithyroid drugs. The V gene is TRBV11-2, the J gene TRBJ2-5; D is unresolved. The CDR3, as DNA: TGTGCCAGCAGCTTAGTGAGGAGTGAGACCCAGTACTTC. Its translation is CASSLVRSETQYF.